This TCR beta chain was recovered during a study of post-analysis software for immune sequencing data. Study background: Relapsing-remitting, secondary progressive and progressive-relapsing multiple sclerosis courses were included. Study-wide findings and caveats: Controls' normalized Chao1 diversity significantly exceeded that of multiple sclerosis patients. Four or five TRBV segments, including TRBV5-6, TRBV5-1 and TRBV20-1, were more frequent in patients than controls.

TCR beta cDNA libraries included unique molecular identifiers. TCRdb redid the calling of the PCR reads with MiXCR, one entry per CDR3 protein. The sample records hundreds of thousands of distinct CDR3 sequences, nearly 45% being singletons. This clonotype was counted between two and nine times. Its target is not known. V shed 5 bases and J shed 1 base, with 16 bases lying between them. Germline V gene data show CDR1 as SEHNR and CDR2 as FQNEAQ (reference sequence). The CDR3 contains 16 residues. The TCR comes from a girl between 5 and 17 years old with multiple sclerosis. Sequenced: blood. The chain employs TRBV7-9 and TRBJ2-3; D possibly corresponds to TRBD2 (6 bases). The CDR3 is CASSHASEWGTDTQYF. CDR3 coding DNA: TGTGCCAGCAGCCACGCTAGCGAGTGGGGCACAGATACGCAGTATTTT.